This T cell receptor beta chain came from a study of cytomegalovirus exposure and HLA in healthy donors. The count of this clone is one. The PCR employed 60 Vbeta primers together with 13 Jbeta primers. Assay used: immunoSEQ multiplex PCR; TCRdb lists only in-frame clones, some missing. Counted here are tens of thousands of clones, 78% occurring once; the ten biggest clones make up 4.5% to 7%. Input material: PBMCs. The TCR sequence derives from a male donor in good health and CMV-seropositive.

CDR3 DNA: TGTGCCAGCAGCCCCCGCGGAGCTAGCCCTGAGACCCAGTACTTC. As protein: CASSPRGASPETQYF. The rearrangement uses TRBV13 and TRBJ2-5; D may be TRBD2 (5 bases). From germline, CDR1 is PRHDT and CDR2 FYEKMQ (reference sequence). This CDR3 has 15 amino acids. V was pared by 5 bases and J by 5 bases, with 18 bases between.